These T cell receptor beta chains were read from a single sample in a study of blood T cell repertoires in COVID-19. TCRdb's copy holds only in-frame clones and misses some; the assay was immunoSEQ multiplex PCR. Of 25,000 to 35,000 clones in the sample, roughly four fifths were seen once. Sequencing input: peripheral blood. These receptors were obtained from an elderly woman with acute or convalescent COVID-19. The CDR3 runs from the conserved cysteine through the conserved F or W. Each record gives: D gene, V gene, J gene, clone size, CDR3 DNA, CDR3 protein. The D gene is left open where the match is weak. Clone size, where shown, is once, few, many, or a class for clones that have expanded.

d_gene: TRBD1; v_gene: TRBV28; j_gene: TRBJ2-5; abundance: NA; CDR3nt: TGTGCCAGCAGTCCGAGACAGGGGGAGGGCCAAGAGACCCAGTACTTC; CDR3aa: CASSPRQGEGQETQYF
d_gene: NA; v_gene: TRBV10-1; j_gene: TRBJ2-7; abundance: NA; CDR3nt: TGCGCCAGCTCCGATTCGGGGGTTCCCTTGTACGAGCAGTACTTC; CDR3aa: CASSDSGVPLYEQYF
d_gene: TRBD1; v_gene: TRBV28; j_gene: TRBJ1-1; abundance: NA; CDR3nt: TGTGCCAGCAGATGGGGGACAGGGGAGGTCACTGAAGCTTTCTTT; CDR3aa: CASRWGTGEVTEAFF
d_gene: NA; v_gene: TRBV25-1; j_gene: TRBJ1-1; abundance: NA; CDR3nt: TGTGCCAGCGGCCGGGTTGGGGAAGCTTTCTTT; CDR3aa: CASGRVGEAFF
d_gene: NA; v_gene: TRBV9; j_gene: TRBJ2-1; abundance: NA; CDR3nt: TGTGCCAGCAGCGTAGGCTGGAGAGGGGGCTACAATGAGCAGTTCTTC; CDR3aa: CASSVGWRGGYNEQFF
d_gene: NA; v_gene: TRBV5-1; j_gene: TRBJ2-7; abundance: NA; CDR3nt: TGCGCCAGCAGCTGGGGCGGGACCGTCGGGGATTACGAGCAGTACTTC; CDR3aa: CASSWGGTVGDYEQYF
d_gene: TRBD1; v_gene: TRBV9; j_gene: TRBJ1-2; abundance: NA; CDR3nt: TGTGCCGGAGGACAGGGTAGCCCTCCCTATGGCTACACCTTC; CDR3aa: CAGGQGSPPYGYTF
d_gene: NA; v_gene: TRBV25-1; j_gene: TRBJ1-4; abundance: NA; CDR3nt: TGTGCCAGCAGTGAACGAGGAGTAAGGGAAAAACTGTTTTTT; CDR3aa: CASSERGVREKLFF
d_gene: NA; v_gene: TRBV5-6; j_gene: TRBJ2-5; abundance: NA; CDR3nt: TGTGCCAGCAGCTCGGCAGCGGAGGGGGAGACCCAGTACTTC; CDR3aa: CASSSAAEGETQYF
d_gene: NA; v_gene: TRBV18; j_gene: TRBJ2-2; abundance: NA; CDR3nt: TGTGCCAGCTCACCCAAGCTTTCGGCGAACACCGGGGAGCTGTTTTTT; CDR3aa: CASSPKLSANTGELFF
d_gene: NA; v_gene: TRBV7-2; j_gene: TRBJ2-7; abundance: once; CDR3nt: TGTGCCAGCAGCTTAGCGCTTTCAGGGGCCTACGAGCAGTACTTC; CDR3aa: CASSLALSGAYEQYF
d_gene: TRBD1; v_gene: TRBV29-1; j_gene: TRBJ1-2; abundance: few; CDR3nt: TGCAGCGTTCGGTGGGACAGGGAGTATGGCTACACCTTC; CDR3aa: CSVRWDREYGYTF
d_gene: NA; v_gene: TRBV3-1/TRBV3-2; j_gene: TRBJ1-6; abundance: NA; CDR3nt: TGTGCCAGCAGCCAAGCAGGGCCGAGCTCCTATAATTCACCCCTCCACTTT; CDR3aa: CASSQAGPSSYNSPLHF
d_gene: NA; v_gene: TRBV5-1; j_gene: TRBJ2-7; abundance: few; CDR3nt: TGCGCCAGCAGGAGCGATCCGTCGAACTCCTACGAGCAGTACTTC; CDR3aa: CASRSDPSNSYEQYF
d_gene: NA; v_gene: TRBV29-1; j_gene: TRBJ2-1; abundance: NA; CDR3nt: TGCAGCGTTGTGGGGGCTCCCCTCTACAATGAGCAGTTCTTC; CDR3aa: CSVVGAPLYNEQFF
d_gene: NA; v_gene: TRBV10-1; j_gene: TRBJ1-2; abundance: few; CDR3nt: TGCGCCAGCAGTGTTCTAACAGGCCCCACCTTC; CDR3aa: CASSVLTGPTF
d_gene: TRBD1; v_gene: TRBV5-4; j_gene: TRBJ1-1; abundance: NA; CDR3nt: TGTGCCAGCAGCACAGGACAGGGGCGGACTGAAGCTTTCTTT; CDR3aa: CASSTGQGRTEAFF
d_gene: NA; v_gene: TRBV7-2; j_gene: TRBJ1-1; abundance: few; CDR3nt: TGTGCCAGTACGCAGGGCGACCGGAGGAACACTGAAGCTTTCTTT; CDR3aa: CASTQGDRRNTEAFF
d_gene: NA; v_gene: TRBV18; j_gene: TRBJ1-5; abundance: NA; CDR3nt: TGTGCCAGCTCACCAGGGGGACAAGGTGTTTATCAGCCCCAGCATTTT; CDR3aa: CASSPGGQGVYQPQHF
d_gene: NA; v_gene: TRBV25-1; j_gene: TRBJ1-5; abundance: NA; CDR3nt: TGTGCCAGCAGTGAGTCCACAGGGTTGGGGAGCAATCAGCCCCAGCATTTT; CDR3aa: CASSESTGLGSNQPQHF
d_gene: NA; v_gene: TRBV11-2; j_gene: TRBJ2-2; abundance: NA; CDR3nt: TGTGCCAGCAGGCAAGGACATCGTGACACCGGGGAGCTGTTTTTT; CDR3aa: CASRQGHRDTGELFF
d_gene: NA; v_gene: TRBV30; j_gene: TRBJ1-2; abundance: NA; CDR3nt: TGTGCCTGGAGTCCGGGGTCTTATGGCTACACCTTC; CDR3aa: CAWSPGSYGYTF
d_gene: TRBD1; v_gene: TRBV30; j_gene: TRBJ1-1; abundance: NA; CDR3nt: TGTGCCTGGAAGGACAGGGCTTACACTGAAGCTTTCTTT; CDR3aa: CAWKDRAYTEAFF
d_gene: NA; v_gene: TRBV5-1; j_gene: TRBJ2-5; abundance: NA; CDR3nt: TGCGCCAGCAGCTCCCTCACGGGGTCGGTCGAGACCCAGTACTTC; CDR3aa: CASSSLTGSVETQYF
d_gene: NA; v_gene: TRBV5-1; j_gene: TRBJ1-6; abundance: NA; CDR3nt: TGCGCCAGCAGCTTGGATGATAGCAGCCTCTATAATTCACCCCTCCACTTT; CDR3aa: CASSLDDSSLYNSPLHF
d_gene: TRBD1; v_gene: TRBV28; j_gene: TRBJ1-2; abundance: once; CDR3nt: TGTGCCAGCAGGGGTAGCGACAGGGGCGCCTACACCTTC; CDR3aa: CASRGSDRGAYTF
d_gene: TRBD1; v_gene: TRBV18; j_gene: TRBJ2-2; abundance: few; CDR3nt: TGTGCCAGCTCACCGACAGGGAGCACCGGGGAGCTGTTTTTT; CDR3aa: CASSPTGSTGELFF
d_gene: NA; v_gene: TRBV18; j_gene: TRBJ1-5; abundance: NA; CDR3nt: TGTGCCAGCTCACCGGGGGGGGGCAATCAGCCCCAGCATTTT; CDR3aa: CASSPGGGNQPQHF
d_gene: NA; v_gene: TRBV2; j_gene: TRBJ2-5; abundance: NA; CDR3nt: TGTGCCAGCAGCGCTACTCAAGAGACCCAGTACTTC; CDR3aa: CASSATQETQYF
d_gene: TRBD2; v_gene: TRBV19; j_gene: TRBJ2-1; abundance: once; CDR3nt: TGTGCCAGTAGTGAGACTAGCGGGGGATACAATGAGCAGTTCTTC; CDR3aa: CASSETSGGYNEQFF
d_gene: NA; v_gene: TRBV18; j_gene: TRBJ1-6; abundance: NA; CDR3nt: TGTGCCAGCTCCCTCGGGACATCGCAGAATTCACCCCTCCACTTT; CDR3aa: CASSLGTSQNSPLHF
d_gene: NA; v_gene: TRBV5-4; j_gene: TRBJ2-2; abundance: NA; CDR3nt: TGTGCCAGCAGCTTGGCCGGGACACGGGCCGGGGAGCTGTTTTTT; CDR3aa: CASSLAGTRAGELFF
d_gene: TRBD1; v_gene: TRBV29-1; j_gene: TRBJ2-1; abundance: NA; CDR3nt: TGCAGCGTTGCTTGGGGCTCAGGGGGCAATGAGCAGTTCTTC; CDR3aa: CSVAWGSGGNEQFF
d_gene: NA; v_gene: TRBV5-1; j_gene: TRBJ1-2; abundance: NA; CDR3nt: TGCGCCAGCAGCTTGCCAGGGAACGGCTACACCTTC; CDR3aa: CASSLPGNGYTF
d_gene: NA; v_gene: TRBV6-5; j_gene: TRBJ2-7; abundance: NA; CDR3nt: TGTGCCAGCAGGACCAGGGACGAGCAGTACTTC; CDR3aa: CASRTRDEQYF
d_gene: TRBD1; v_gene: TRBV18; j_gene: TRBJ1-2; abundance: once; CDR3nt: TGTGCCAGCTCACCACCGGAACAGGGGGCTGGCTACACCTTC; CDR3aa: CASSPPEQGAGYTF
d_gene: TRBD1; v_gene: TRBV19; j_gene: TRBJ1-6; abundance: NA; CDR3nt: TGTGCCAGTAGTATCAGGGGGCCAAATTCACCCCTCCACTTT; CDR3aa: CASSIRGPNSPLHF